Given below is one T cell receptor beta chain in context. The source of the sample is a study of blood T cell repertoires in COVID-19. Study summary: Researchers got acute and convalescent COVID-19 samples from the United States, Italy and Spain. T cells, B-cell-depleted T cells, or PBMCs supplied cDNA or gDNA.

Trimming took 3 bases from V and 2 from J; bases not matched to a gene: 3. Germline assignment: CDR1 SGDLS and CDR2 YYNGEE. CDR3 length: 15 amino acids. How the authors handled the data: Amplification with reference gene primers provided the estimates of nucleated cell counts. Sequenced by immunoSEQ multiplex PCR; TCRdb stores in-frame clones only, minus some. V, J and clone size derive from that table, while D and trimming were established from the DNA sequence. In the table there are some 74,000 clones, 80% of which are singletons. This clonotype originated in a human donor in a cohort sampled during active COVID-19. The chain links TRBV9 to TRBJ2-1; 9 nucleotides align to TRBD2. Sequenced sample: peripheral blood. The CDR3 here is CASSGTSVTYNEQFF. The CDR3 DNA reads as TGTGCCAGCAGCGGGACTAGCGTTACCTACAATGAGCAGTTCTTC. Using reference TRBV9 and TRBJ2-1 for the parts outside the CDR3, the full variable domain is DSGVTQTPKHLITATGQRVTLRCSPRSGDLSVYWYQQSLDQGLQFLIQYYNGEERAKGNILERFSAQQFPDLHSELNLSSLELGDSALYFCASSGTSVTYNEQFFGPGTRLTVL.